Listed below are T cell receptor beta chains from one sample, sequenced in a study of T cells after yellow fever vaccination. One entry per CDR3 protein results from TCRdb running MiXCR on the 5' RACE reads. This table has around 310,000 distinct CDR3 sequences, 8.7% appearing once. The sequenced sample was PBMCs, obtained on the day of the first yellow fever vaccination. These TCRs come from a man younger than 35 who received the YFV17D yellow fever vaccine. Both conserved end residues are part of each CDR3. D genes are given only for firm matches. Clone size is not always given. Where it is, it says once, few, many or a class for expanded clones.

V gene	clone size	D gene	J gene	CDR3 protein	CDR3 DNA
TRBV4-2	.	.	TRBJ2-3	CASSQGGGPGRPSIDTQYF	TGTGCCAGCAGCCAAGGGGGGGGGCCTGGCCGGCCGTCAATAGATACGCAGTATTTT
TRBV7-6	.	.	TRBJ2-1	CASSPSPTNEQFF	TGTGCCAGCAGCCCCAGTCCCACGAATGAGCAGTTCTTC
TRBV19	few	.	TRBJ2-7	CASSPVGGLSYEQYF	TGTGCCAGTAGTCCTGTTGGCGGACTCTCCTACGAGCAGTACTTC
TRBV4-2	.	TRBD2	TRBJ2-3	CASSRLGAGGRDGDTQYF	TGTGCCAGCAGCCGCCTGGGAGCGGGGGGGCGTGATGGAGATACGCAGTATTTT
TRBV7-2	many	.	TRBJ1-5	CASSPRGSNQPQHF	TGTGCCAGCAGCCCCAGGGGATCCAATCAGCCCCAGCATTTT
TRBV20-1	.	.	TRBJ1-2	CSAHTGLDGYTF	TGCAGTGCACATACAGGGCTGGACGGCTACACCTTC
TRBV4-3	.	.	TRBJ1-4	CASSQDQLGPKLFF	TGCGCCAGCAGCCAAGATCAGTTGGGGCCAAAACTGTTTTTT
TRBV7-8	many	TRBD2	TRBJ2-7	CASSWTGTSYEQYF	TGTGCCAGCAGTTGGACCGGGACTAGCTACGAGCAGTACTTC
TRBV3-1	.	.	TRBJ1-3	CASSQEVGGNTIYF	TGTGCCAGCAGCCAAGAGGTGGGAGGAAACACCATATATTTT
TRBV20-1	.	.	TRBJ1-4	CSAPGATNEKLFF	TGCAGTGCTCCAGGTGCAACTAATGAAAAACTGTTTTTT
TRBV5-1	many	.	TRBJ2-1	CASSWWDGYNEQFF	TGCGCCAGCAGCTGGTGGGACGGCTACAATGAGCAGTTCTTC
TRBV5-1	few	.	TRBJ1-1	CASSYGTSSTEAFF	TGCGCCAGCAGTTACGGGACCAGCTCCACTGAAGCTTTCTTT
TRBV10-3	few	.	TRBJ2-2	CAISASQGSNTGELFF	TGTGCCATCAGTGCGTCACAGGGATCGAACACCGGGGAGCTGTTTTTT
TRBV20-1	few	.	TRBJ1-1	CSARADGNTEAFF	TGCAGTGCTAGAGCGGACGGTAACACTGAAGCTTTCTTT
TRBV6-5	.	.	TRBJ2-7	CASSYSGFSYEQYF	TGTGCCAGCAGTTACTCCGGATTTTCCTACGAGCAGTACTTC
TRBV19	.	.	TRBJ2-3	CASQRDHTDTQYF	TGTGCCAGCCAGAGGGACCACACAGATACGCAGTATTTT
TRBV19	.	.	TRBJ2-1	CASSIASGYNEQFF	TGTGCCAGTAGTATAGCTTCGGGGTACAATGAGCAGTTCTTC
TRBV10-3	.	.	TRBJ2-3	CAISEFVSTDTQYF	TGTGCCATCAGTGAGTTCGTATCCACAGATACGCAGTATTTT
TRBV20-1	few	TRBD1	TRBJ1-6	CSAGQGTSPLHF	TGCAGTGCGGGACAGGGAACCTCACCCCTCCACTTT
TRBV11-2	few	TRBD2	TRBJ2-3	CASSSTLAGGPDTQYF	TGTGCCAGCAGCTCCACACTAGCGGGGGGACCAGATACGCAGTATTTT
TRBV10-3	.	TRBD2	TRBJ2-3	CAISGRSGGYTDTQYF	TGTGCCATCAGTGGCCGAAGCGGGGGATACACAGATACGCAGTATTTT
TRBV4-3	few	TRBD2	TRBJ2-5	CASSQNLAGGQETQYF	TGCGCCAGCAGCCAAAACCTAGCGGGGGGCCAAGAGACCCAGTACTTC
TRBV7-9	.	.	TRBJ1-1	CASSTIGGEDTEAFF	TGTGCCAGCAGCACCATCGGAGGCGAAGACACTGAAGCTTTCTTT
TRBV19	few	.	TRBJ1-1	CASIWGPKGTEAFF	TGTGCCAGTATTTGGGGACCGAAGGGCACTGAAGCTTTCTTT
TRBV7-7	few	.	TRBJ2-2	CASSPDRRGLPQTGELFF	TGTGCTAGCAGCCCCGATCGCCGGGGACTCCCACAGACCGGGGAGCTGTTTTTT
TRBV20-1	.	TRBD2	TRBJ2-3	CSARASSQLAGGSSSTDTQYF	TGCAGTGCTAGAGCCTCGAGCCAACTAGCGGGGGGTTCCTCTAGCACAGATACGCAGTATTTT
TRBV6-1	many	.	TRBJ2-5	CASTHSEGGTQYF	TGTGCCAGCACCCACAGTGAGGGTGGGACCCAGTACTTC
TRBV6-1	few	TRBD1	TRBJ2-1	CASSADRAVYNEQFF	TGTGCCAGCAGCGCCGACAGGGCAGTCTACAATGAGCAGTTCTTC
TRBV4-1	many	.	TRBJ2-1	CASSQEARRLTSEQFF	TGCGCCAGCAGCCAAGAGGCCAGGAGGCTAACCAGTGAGCAGTTCTTC
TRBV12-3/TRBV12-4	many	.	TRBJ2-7	CASSFTGDPRAEQYF	TGTGCCAGCAGTTTCACCGGGGACCCCCGGGCCGAGCAGTACTTC
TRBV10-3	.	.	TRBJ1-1	CAISGKRGPGGTEAFF	TGTGCCATCAGTGGGAAGCGTGGTCCCGGGGGCACTGAAGCTTTCTTT
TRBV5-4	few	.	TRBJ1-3	CASSPGGRGNTIYF	TGTGCCAGCAGCCCCGGAGGACGTGGAAACACCATATATTTT
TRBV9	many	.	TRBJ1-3	CASSLDSNSGNTIYF	TGTGCCAGCAGCCTTGACAGCAACTCTGGAAACACCATATATTTT
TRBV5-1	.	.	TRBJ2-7	CASSLGANPSQQYF	TGCGCCAGCAGCTTGGGGGCAAACCCCTCCCAGCAGTACTTC
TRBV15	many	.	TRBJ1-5	CATSRGTYSNQPQHF	TGTGCCACCAGCAGAGGCACCTATAGCAATCAGCCCCAGCATTTT
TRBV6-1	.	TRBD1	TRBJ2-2	CASSETSGTGIPTGELFF	TGTGCCAGCAGTGAAACCTCCGGGACAGGAATCCCCACCGGGGAGCTGTTTTTT
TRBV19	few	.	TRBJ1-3	CASSTLEDSGNTIYF	TGTGCCAGTAGTACACTTGAAGACTCTGGAAACACCATATATTTT
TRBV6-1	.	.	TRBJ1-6	CASSQYNSPLHF	TGTGCCAGCAGCCAGTATAATTCACCCCTCCACTTT
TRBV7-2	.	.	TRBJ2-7	CASSLAASTYEQYF	TGTGCCAGCAGCTTAGCGGCCAGTACCTACGAGCAGTACTTC
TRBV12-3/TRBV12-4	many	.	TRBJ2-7	CASSKARGAEQYF	TGTGCCAGCAGCAAAGCCCGAGGGGCCGAGCAGTACTTC
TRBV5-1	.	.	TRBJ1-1	CASSLYASRQAFF	TGCGCCAGCAGCTTGTATGCGTCTCGGCAAGCTTTCTTT
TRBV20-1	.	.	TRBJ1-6	CSASRTAGRTPLHF	TGCAGTGCTAGTCGCACGGCGGGTCGGACACCCCTCCACTTT
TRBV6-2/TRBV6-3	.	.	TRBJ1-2	CASSYSLVYGYTF	TGTGCCAGCAGTTACTCGTTGGTCTATGGCTACACCTTC
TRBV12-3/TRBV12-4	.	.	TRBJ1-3	CASSLRSPVKGNTIYF	TGTGCCAGCAGTTTACGCTCACCAGTGAAAGGAAACACCATATATTTT
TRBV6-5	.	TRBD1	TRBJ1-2	CASSSPGDRNYGYTF	TGTGCCAGCAGTTCCCCGGGGGACAGGAACTATGGCTACACCTTC
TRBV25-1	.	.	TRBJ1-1	CASSEWEGVNTEAFF	TGTGCCAGCAGTGAATGGGAGGGGGTGAACACTGAAGCTTTCTTT
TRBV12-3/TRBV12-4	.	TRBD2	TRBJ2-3	CASSFPLGGGGAESPDTQYF	TGTGCCAGCAGTTTTCCCCTCGGCGGCGGGGGGGCCGAATCCCCAGATACGCAGTATTTT
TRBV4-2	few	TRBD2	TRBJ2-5	CASSQRAGAMQETQYF	TGTGCCAGCAGCCAGCGAGCGGGGGCCATGCAAGAGACCCAGTACTTC
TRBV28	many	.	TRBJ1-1	CASSFVTEAFF	TGTGCCAGCAGCTTCGTTACTGAAGCTTTCTTT
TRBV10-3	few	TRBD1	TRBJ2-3	CAISEGTVTDTQYF	TGTGCCATCAGTGAGGGGACAGTCACAGATACGCAGTATTTT
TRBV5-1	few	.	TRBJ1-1	CASRRDLDFFGRAFF	TGCGCCAGCAGGAGGGACCTGGATTTTTTCGGTAGAGCTTTCTTT
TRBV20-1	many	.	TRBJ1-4	CSARDPGTGNEKLFF	TGCAGTGCTAGAGATCCAGGAACAGGCAATGAAAAACTGTTTTTT
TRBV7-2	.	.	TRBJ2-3	CARSLRSPRTDTQYF	TGTGCCAGGAGCTTACGGTCCCCCCGCACAGATACGCAGTATTTT
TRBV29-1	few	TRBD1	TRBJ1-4	CSVEERGPGEKLFF	TGCAGCGTCGAAGAAAGGGGGCCAGGAGAAAAACTGTTTTTT